What follows is one T cell receptor (beta chain) and its context. The antigen is not known. These data are taken from a study of T cell responses to AZD1222 COVID-19 vaccine. The method was immunoSEQ multiplex PCR; TCRdb's version includes in-frame clones alone and lacks a portion of them. The data contain more than 20,000 clones, roughly 91% of them seen just once; the ten biggest clones take up over 30%. CDR1 and CDR2 (germline): MDHEN, SYDVKM. This CDR3 region has 14 residues. Trimming took 6 bases from V and 4 from J; bases not matched to a gene: 8. Study results and caveats: The study reported that nearly half of spike-specific TCRs target unmutated variant regions.

The material was peripheral blood, obtained 28 days after the second AZD1222 dose. V is TRBV28 and J is TRBJ2-7, with 8 bases identical to TRBD2. This receptor was obtained from an adult who received the AZD1222 COVID-19 vaccine. This chain's CDR3 is CASSNSGIGYEQYF. The CDR3 bases are TGTGCCAGCAGCAATAGCGGGATTGGGTACGAGCAGTACTTC.